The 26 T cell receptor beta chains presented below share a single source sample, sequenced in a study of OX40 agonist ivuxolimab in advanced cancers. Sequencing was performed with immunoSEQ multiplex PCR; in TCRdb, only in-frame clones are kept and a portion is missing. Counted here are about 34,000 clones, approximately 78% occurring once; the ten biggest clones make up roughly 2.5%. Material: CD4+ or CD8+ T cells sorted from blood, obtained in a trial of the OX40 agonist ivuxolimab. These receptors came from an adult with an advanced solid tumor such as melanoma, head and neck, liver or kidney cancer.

CDR3 bases: TGTGCCAGCAGCCAGGGACCATATGGCTACACCTTC. This gives the protein CASSQGPYGYTF. The chain uses TRBV28 and TRBJ1-2; possibly TRBD1 for D (5 bases). CDR3 size: 12 residues. Trimming took off 6 bases at V and 5 bases at J, with 10 bases between the two ends. The V gene's germline CDR1 is MDHEN and CDR2 SYDVKM.

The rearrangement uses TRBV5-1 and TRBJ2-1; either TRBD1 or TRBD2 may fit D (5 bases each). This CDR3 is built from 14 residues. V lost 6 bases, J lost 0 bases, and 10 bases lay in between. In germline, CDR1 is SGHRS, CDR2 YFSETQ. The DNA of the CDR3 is TGCGCCAGCAACCGGGGCCGCTCCTACAATGAGCAGTTCTTC. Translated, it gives CASNRGRSYNEQFF.

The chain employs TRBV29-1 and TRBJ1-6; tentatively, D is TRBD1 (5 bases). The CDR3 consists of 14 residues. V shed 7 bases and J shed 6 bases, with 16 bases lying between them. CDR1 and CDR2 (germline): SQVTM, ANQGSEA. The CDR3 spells CSASWGDINSPLHF. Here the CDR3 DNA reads TGCAGCGCCTCTTGGGGCGATATTAATTCACCCCTCCACTTT.

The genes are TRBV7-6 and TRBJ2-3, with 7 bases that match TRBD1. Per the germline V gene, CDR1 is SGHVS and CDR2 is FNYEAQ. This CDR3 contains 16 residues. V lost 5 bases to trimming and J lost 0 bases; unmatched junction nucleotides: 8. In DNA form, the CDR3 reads TGTGCCAGCAGCCCTAGGACAGGCGTCAGCACAGATACGCAGTATTTT. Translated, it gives CASSPRTGVSTDTQYF.

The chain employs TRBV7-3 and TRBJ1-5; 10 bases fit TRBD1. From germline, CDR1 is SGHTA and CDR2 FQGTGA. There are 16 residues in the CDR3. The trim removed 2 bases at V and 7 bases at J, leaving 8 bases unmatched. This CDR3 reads CASSLSARTGGQPQHF. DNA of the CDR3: TGTGCCAGCAGCTTATCGGCCCGGACAGGGGGGCAGCCCCAGCATTTT.

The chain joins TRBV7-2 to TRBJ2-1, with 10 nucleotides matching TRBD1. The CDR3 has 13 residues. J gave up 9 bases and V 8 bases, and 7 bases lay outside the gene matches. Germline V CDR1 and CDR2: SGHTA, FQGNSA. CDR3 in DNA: TGTGCCAGCCGCCGGGACAGGGGAACTGAGCAGTTCTTC. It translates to CASRRDRGTEQFF.

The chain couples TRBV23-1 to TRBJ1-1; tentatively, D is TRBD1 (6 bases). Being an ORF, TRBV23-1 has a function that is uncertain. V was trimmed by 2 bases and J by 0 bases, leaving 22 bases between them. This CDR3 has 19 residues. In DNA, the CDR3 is TGCGCCAGCAGTCAACCCCGGACTGGCCAGGGGCTCATGAACACTGAAGCTTTCTTT. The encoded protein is CASSQPRTGQGLMNTEAFF.

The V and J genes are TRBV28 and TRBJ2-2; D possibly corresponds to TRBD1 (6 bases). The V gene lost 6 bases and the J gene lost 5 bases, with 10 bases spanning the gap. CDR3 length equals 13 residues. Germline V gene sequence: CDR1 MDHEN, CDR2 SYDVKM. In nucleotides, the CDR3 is TGTGCCAGCAGGGTAGGGGGTACCGGGGAGCTGTTTTTT. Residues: CASRVGGTGELFF.

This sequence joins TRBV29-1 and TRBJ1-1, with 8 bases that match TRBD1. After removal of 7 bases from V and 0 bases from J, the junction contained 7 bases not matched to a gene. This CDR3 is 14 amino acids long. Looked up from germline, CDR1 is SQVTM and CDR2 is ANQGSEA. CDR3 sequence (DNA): TGCAGCGGGGGACAGGTGGGGATGAACACTGAAGCTTTCTTT. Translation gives CSGGQVGMNTEAFF.

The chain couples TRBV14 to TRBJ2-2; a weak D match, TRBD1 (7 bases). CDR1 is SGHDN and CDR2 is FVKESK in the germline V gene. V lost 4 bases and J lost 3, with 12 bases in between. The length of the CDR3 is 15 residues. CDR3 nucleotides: TGTGCCAGCAGCCCCAGGGGGGCGGACACCGGGGAGCTGTTTTTT. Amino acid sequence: CASSPRGADTGELFF.

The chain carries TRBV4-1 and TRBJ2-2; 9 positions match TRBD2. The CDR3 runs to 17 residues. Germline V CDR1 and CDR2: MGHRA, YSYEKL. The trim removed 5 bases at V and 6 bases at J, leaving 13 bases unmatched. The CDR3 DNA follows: TGCGCCAGCAGCAAGTCCCCCGGGGCTAGCGGGGCCGGGGAGCTGTTTTTT. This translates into CASSKSPGASGAGELFF.

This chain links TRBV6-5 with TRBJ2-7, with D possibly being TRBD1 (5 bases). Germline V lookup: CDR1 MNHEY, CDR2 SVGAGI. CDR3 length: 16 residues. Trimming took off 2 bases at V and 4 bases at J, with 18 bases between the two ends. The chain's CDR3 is CASSYSFWTHRYEQYF. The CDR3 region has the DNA TGTGCCAGCAGTTACAGTTTTTGGACACACCGATACGAGCAGTACTTC.

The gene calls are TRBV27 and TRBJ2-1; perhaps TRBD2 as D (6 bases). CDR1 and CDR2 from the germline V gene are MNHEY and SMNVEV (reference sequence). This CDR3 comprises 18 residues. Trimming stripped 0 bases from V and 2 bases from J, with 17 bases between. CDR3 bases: TGTGCCAGCAGTTTATCGAGGAAGCCACTAGCACCCTACAATGAGCAGTTCTTC. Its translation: CASSLSRKPLAPYNEQFF.

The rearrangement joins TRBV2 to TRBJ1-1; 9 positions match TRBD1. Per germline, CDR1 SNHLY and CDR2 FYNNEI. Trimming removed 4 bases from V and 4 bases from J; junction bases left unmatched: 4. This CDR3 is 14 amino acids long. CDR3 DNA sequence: TGTGCCAGCAGTGGCGACAGGGGGATCACTGAAGCTTTCTTT. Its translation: CASSGDRGITEAFF.

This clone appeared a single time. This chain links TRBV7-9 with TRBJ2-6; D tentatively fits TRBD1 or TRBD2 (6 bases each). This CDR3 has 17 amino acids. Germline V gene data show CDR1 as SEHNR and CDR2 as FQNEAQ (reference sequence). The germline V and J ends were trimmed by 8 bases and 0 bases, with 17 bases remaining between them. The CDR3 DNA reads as TGTGCCAGCGTAAGGCCGGGGGCCCCCTCTGGGGCCAACGTCCTGACTTTC. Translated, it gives CASVRPGAPSGANVLTF.

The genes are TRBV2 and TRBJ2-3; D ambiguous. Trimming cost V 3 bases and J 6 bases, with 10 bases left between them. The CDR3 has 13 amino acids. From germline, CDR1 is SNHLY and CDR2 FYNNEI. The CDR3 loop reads CASSEIPADTQYF. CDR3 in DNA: TGTGCCAGCAGTGAGATACCTGCGGATACGCAGTATTTT.

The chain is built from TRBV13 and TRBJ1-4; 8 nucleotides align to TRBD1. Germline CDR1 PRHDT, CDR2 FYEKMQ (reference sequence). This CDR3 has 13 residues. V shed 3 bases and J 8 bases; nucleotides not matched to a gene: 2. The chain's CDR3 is CASSFRDREKLFF. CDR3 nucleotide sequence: TGTGCCAGCAGCTTCCGGGACAGGGAAAAACTGTTTTTT.

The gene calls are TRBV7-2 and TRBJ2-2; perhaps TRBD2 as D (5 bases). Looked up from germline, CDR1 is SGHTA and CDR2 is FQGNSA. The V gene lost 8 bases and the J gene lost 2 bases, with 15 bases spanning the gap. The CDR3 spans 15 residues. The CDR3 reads CASRKPGRNTGELFF. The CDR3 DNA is TGTGCCAGCCGCAAACCGGGAAGAAACACCGGGGAGCTGTTTTTT. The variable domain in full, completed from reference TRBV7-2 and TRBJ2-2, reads GAGVSQSPSNKVTEKGKDVELRCDPISGHTALYWYRQSLGQGLEFLIYFQGNSAPDKSGLPSDRFSAERTGGSVSTLTIQRTQQEDSAVYLCASRKPGRNTGELFFGEGSRLTVL.

The CDR3 DNA reads TGTGCCAGCAGCCCAGCGGGGGGGGGAGATACGCAGTATTTT. It translates to CASSPAGGGDTQYF. V is TRBV11-2 and J is TRBJ2-3; 10 bases are shared with TRBD2. After removal of 5 bases from V and 5 bases from J, the junction contained 4 bases not matched to a gene. Germline V gene lookup returns CDR1 SGHAT and CDR2 FQNNGV. The CDR3 contains 14 residues.

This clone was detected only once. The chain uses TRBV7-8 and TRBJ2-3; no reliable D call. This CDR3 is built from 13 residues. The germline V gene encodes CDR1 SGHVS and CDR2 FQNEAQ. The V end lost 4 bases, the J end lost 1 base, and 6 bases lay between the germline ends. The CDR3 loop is CASSSKGTDTQYF. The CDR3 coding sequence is TGTGCCAGCAGCTCCAAGGGCACAGATACGCAGTATTTT.

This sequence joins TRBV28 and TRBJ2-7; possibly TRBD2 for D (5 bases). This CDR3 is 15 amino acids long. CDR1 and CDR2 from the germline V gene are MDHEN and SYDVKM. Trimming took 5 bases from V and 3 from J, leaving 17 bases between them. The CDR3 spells CASSPTDVGSYEQYF. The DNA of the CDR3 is TGTGCCAGCAGTCCCACTGATGTAGGGAGCTACGAGCAGTACTTC.

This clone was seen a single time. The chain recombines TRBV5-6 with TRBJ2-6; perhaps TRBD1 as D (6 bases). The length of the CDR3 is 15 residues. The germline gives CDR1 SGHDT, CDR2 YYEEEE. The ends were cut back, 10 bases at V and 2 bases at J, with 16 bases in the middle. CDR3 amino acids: CACGEEGAGANVLTF. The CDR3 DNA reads TGTGCCTGTGGGGAAGAGGGGGCTGGGGCCAACGTCCTGACTTTC.

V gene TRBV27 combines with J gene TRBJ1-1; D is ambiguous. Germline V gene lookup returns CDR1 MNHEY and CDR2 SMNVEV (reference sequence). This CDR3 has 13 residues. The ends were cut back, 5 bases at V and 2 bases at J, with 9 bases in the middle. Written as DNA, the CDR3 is TGTGCCAGCAGTCCGACGGGAAACACTGAAGCTTTCTTT. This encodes CASSPTGNTEAFF.

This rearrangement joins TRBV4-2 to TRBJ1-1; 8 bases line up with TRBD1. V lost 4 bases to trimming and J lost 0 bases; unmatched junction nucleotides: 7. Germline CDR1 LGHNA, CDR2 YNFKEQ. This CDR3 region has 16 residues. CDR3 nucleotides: TGTGCCAGCAGCCTCGGGACAGGCCGCCTGAACACTGAAGCTTTCTTT. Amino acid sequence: CASSLGTGRLNTEAFF.

The CDR3 reads CAWGDSGNTIYF. CDR3 coding DNA: TGTGCCTGGGGTGACTCTGGAAACACCATATATTTT. The genes are TRBV30 and TRBJ1-3, with D unclear. V dropped 5 bases and J dropped 0 bases, with 5 bases sitting between them. From germline, CDR1 is GTSNPN and CDR2 SVGIG (reference sequence). The length of the CDR3 is 12 residues.

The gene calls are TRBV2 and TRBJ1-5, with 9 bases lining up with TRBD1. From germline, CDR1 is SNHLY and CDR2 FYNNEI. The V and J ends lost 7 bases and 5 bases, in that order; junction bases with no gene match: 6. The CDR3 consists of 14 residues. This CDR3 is CASNRDRDHQPQHF. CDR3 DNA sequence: TGTGCCAGCAACCGGGACAGGGACCATCAGCCCCAGCATTTT.